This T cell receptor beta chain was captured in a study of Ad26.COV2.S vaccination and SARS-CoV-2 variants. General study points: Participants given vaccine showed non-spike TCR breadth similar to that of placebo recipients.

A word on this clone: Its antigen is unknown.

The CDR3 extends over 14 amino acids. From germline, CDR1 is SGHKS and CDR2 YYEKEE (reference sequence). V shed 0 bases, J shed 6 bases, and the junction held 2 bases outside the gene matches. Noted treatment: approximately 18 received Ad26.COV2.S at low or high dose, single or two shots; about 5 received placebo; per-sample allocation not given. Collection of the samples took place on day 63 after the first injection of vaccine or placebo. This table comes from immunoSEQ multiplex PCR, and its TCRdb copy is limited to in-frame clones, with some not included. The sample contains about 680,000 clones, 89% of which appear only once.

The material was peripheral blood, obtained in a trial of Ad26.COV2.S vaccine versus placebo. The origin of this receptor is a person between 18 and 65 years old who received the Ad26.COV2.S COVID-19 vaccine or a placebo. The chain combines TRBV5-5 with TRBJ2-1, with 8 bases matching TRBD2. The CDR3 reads CASSLGGGPNEQFF. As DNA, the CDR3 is TGTGCCAGCAGCTTGGGCGGGGGGCCCAATGAGCAGTTCTTC. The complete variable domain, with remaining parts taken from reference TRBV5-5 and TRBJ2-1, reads DAGVTQSPTHLIKTRGQQVTLRCSPISGHKSVSWYQQVLGQGPQFIFQYYEKEERGRGNFPDRFSARQFPNYSSELNVNALLLGDSALYLCASSLGGGPNEQFFGPGTRLTVL.